This T cell receptor beta chain originates from a study of cytomegalovirus exposure and HLA in healthy donors. Points from the study as a whole: Researchers counted around 180 TCR beta chains as cytomegalovirus-associated.

The ends lost 2 bases at V and 4 bases at J; junction bases unmatched: 6. Germline loops: CDR1 SGHVS, CDR2 FQNEAQ. This CDR3 has 15 residues. This PCR relied on a set of 60 Vbeta primers and 13 Jbeta primers. Sequencing was performed with immunoSEQ multiplex PCR; in TCRdb, only in-frame clones are kept and a portion is missing. Here the sample spans 110,000 to 150,000 clones, roughly 80% being singletons. On this clone: Its antigen remains unknown.

Input material: PBMCs. This TCR was recovered from a male donor in good health and CMV-seronegative. The V call is TRBV7-8, the J call TRBJ2-3, with 7 positions matching TRBD2. The CDR3 bases are TGTGCCAGCAGCTTATCCCTAGCGGCCGCAGATACGCAGTATTTT. It codes for CASSLSLAAADTQYF.